The rows below give T cell receptor beta chains drawn from one sample of a study of blood T cell repertoires in COVID-19. Clones were sequenced by immunoSEQ multiplex PCR, and TCRdb holds only the in-frame ones, with some missing. The table includes about 170,000 clones, 80% to 95% detected once. Source material: peripheral blood. The receptors originated from a man aged 30-40 years with COVID-19, enrolled during active disease. CDR3s include the opening cysteine and the closing phenylalanine or tryptophan. D genes are given only for firm matches. Only some rows state a clone size, as once, few, many or a class for expanded clones.

cdr3_aa | cdr3_nt | v_call | clone_size | d_call | j_call
CASSPLSGNTGELFF | TGTGCCAGCAGCCCGCTATCGGGGAACACCGGGGAGCTGTTTTTT | TRBV5-4 | . | . | TRBJ2-2
CASSPNTGVYEQYF | TGTGCCAGCAGCCCGAATACAGGGGTCTACGAGCAGTACTTC | TRBV11-3 | . | TRBD1 | TRBJ2-7
CASSLGTSGSGGELFF | TGTGCCAGCAGCCTCGGGACTAGCGGGAGTGGCGGGGAGCTGTTTTTT | TRBV3-1/TRBV3-2 | . | TRBD2 | TRBJ2-2
CASSQDSRGTYEQYF | TGTGCCAGCTCACAAGATAGCAGGGGAACCTACGAGCAGTACTTC | TRBV18 | . | . | TRBJ2-7
CASSAGGSTGGIDEQFF | TGTGCCAGCAGCGCCGGAGGATCCACAGGGGGCATCGATGAGCAGTTCTTC | TRBV9 | . | TRBD1 | TRBJ2-1
CASSPLLTGAPETQYF | TGTGCCAGCTCACCACTACTGACAGGGGCCCCAGAGACCCAGTACTTC | TRBV18 | . | TRBD1 | TRBJ2-5
CASRRETGSYEQYF | TGCGCCAGCAGGCGCGAGACAGGGTCCTACGAGCAGTACTTC | TRBV5-1 | once | TRBD1 | TRBJ2-7
CASSIGGGQGGETQYF | TGTGCCAGTAGTATTGGGGGGGGCCAAGGCGGAGAGACCCAGTACTTC | TRBV19 | . | . | TRBJ2-5
CASSEPPDYGYTF | TGTGCCAGCAGCGAGCCGCCGGACTATGGCTACACCTTC | TRBV7-3 | . | . | TRBJ1-2
CASSSPGGYNEQFF | TGTGCCAGCAGCTCCCCGGGTGGGTACAATGAGCAGTTCTTC | TRBV7-9 | . | . | TRBJ2-1
CASSLFLARNNEQFF | TGTGCCAGCAGCCTGTTCCTAGCGCGGAACAATGAGCAGTTCTTC | TRBV7-9 | . | . | TRBJ2-1
CASSSSVNEQFF | TGTGCCAGCAGTTCCTCGGTCAATGAGCAGTTCTTC | TRBV27 | . | . | TRBJ2-1
CASSLLWGEGYTF | TGTGCCAGCAGCTTACTATGGGGAGAAGGCTACACCTTC | TRBV7-8 | . | . | TRBJ1-2
CATSEYGQPPDNEQFF | TGTGCCACCAGTGAATATGGACAGCCACCCGACAATGAGCAGTTCTTC | TRBV24-1 | . | . | TRBJ2-1
CAISESSGNTEAFF | TGTGCCATCAGTGAGTCGAGCGGGAACACTGAAGCTTTCTTT | TRBV10-3 | . | . | TRBJ1-1
CATGWGSHEQFF | TGTGCCACAGGTTGGGGCTCCCATGAGCAGTTCTTC | TRBV19 | . | . | TRBJ2-1
CASSSNRRDKHSYEQYF | TGTGCCAGCAGTTCAAATCGCCGGGATAAGCACTCCTACGAGCAGTACTTC | TRBV28 | . | . | TRBJ2-7
CSVGRTVTGELFF | TGCAGCGTTGGTAGGACAGTCACCGGGGAGCTGTTTTTT | TRBV29-1 | once | . | TRBJ2-2
CASSPADRPQETQYF | TGTGCCAGCTCACCCGCGGACAGGCCCCAAGAGACCCAGTACTTC | TRBV18 | . | TRBD1 | TRBJ2-5
CASSWGVRAGGAFF | TGTGCCAGCAGCTGGGGGGTAAGGGCGGGTGGAGCTTTCTTT | TRBV7-2 | . | . | TRBJ1-1
CASSLGQGSGANVLTF | TGTGCCAGCAGTTTAGGTCAGGGCTCTGGGGCCAACGTCCTGACTTTC | TRBV27 | . | . | TRBJ2-6
CASSSPRGQGSRNTEAFF | TGCGCCAGCAGCTCTCCCAGGGGACAGGGGTCGCGAAACACTGAAGCTTTCTTT | TRBV5-1 | . | TRBD1 | TRBJ1-1